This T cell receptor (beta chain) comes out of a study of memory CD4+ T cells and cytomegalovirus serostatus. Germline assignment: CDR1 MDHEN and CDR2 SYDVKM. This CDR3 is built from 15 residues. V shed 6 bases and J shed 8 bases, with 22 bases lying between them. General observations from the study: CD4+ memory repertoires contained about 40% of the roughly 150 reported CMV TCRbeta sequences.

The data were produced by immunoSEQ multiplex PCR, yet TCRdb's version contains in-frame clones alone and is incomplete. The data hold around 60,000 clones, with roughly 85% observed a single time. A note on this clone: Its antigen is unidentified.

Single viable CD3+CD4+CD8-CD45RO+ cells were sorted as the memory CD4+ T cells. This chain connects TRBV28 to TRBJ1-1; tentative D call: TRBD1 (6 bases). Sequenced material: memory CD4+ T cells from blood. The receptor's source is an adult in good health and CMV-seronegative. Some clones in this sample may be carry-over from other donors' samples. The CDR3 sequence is CASSGRGLGWTEAFF. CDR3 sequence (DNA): TGTGCCAGCAGCGGCAGGGGATTAGGGTGGACGGAAGCTTTCTTT.